This entry lists 21 T cell receptor beta chains sequenced from one sample in a study of a mutant IDH1 vaccine in newly diagnosed glioma (dated by TCRdb to 2020 to 2023). The method was the immunoSEQ multiplex PCR assay. Not all clones reach the TCRdb copy of this immuneACCESS table, which keeps in-frame sequences only. Checked studies attribute under half of the gap to unresolved V genes and leave the rest unexplained. The sample records about 43,000 clones, 84% of which are singletons. About 2.5% of the sample is in the top ten clones. The time point label, read with the paper, signifies: week 23, last vaccination. Each vaccine dose was 300 ug of a 20-mer mutant IDH1 peptide in Montanide, given subcutaneously with topical imiquimod. Their recognized antigens are unknown. The specimen comprised PBMCs, sampled from a glioma patient whose treatment included an IDH1 peptide vaccine. These receptors came from a woman between 18 and 29 years old with glioma. Some clones in this sample may be carry-over from other donors' samples.

The rearrangement joins TRBV5-4 to TRBJ2-4; D is possibly TRBD1 (5 bases). CDR3 size: 14 residues. V lost 3 bases and J 1 base, leaving 8 bases between the germline ends. From germline, CDR1 is SGHNT and CDR2 YYREEE (reference sequence). The CDR3 loop reads CASSWSGAKNIQYF. The DNA for the CDR3 is TGTGCCAGCAGCTGGTCAGGGGCCAAAAACATTCAGTACTTC.

V is TRBV7-9 and J is TRBJ1-2; no reliable D call. CDR3 size: 14 residues. Trimming left V 5 bases short and J 3 bases short, with 13 bases between. Germline V gene lookup returns CDR1 SEHNR and CDR2 FQNEAQ (reference sequence). CDR3 coding DNA: TGTGCCAGCAGCGGTTCCGGGATCTACTATGGCTACACCTTC. Protein sequence: CASSGSGIYYGYTF.

This clone is a singleton in its sample. The chain employs TRBV11-3 and TRBJ2-2; 8 nucleotides agree with TRBD2. The CDR3 covers 16 residues. J was trimmed by 5 bases and V by 5 bases; bases with no gene match: 10. Per germline, CDR1 SGHNT and CDR2 YENEEA. The DNA for the CDR3 is TGTGCCAGCAGCCCCAAGGGCGGGAGGCTAACCGGGGAGCTGTTTTTT. This sequence encodes CASSPKGGRLTGELFF.

This clone was counted only a few times. The chain carries TRBV6-6 and TRBJ1-1, with D hard to call. The V gene lost 2 bases and the J gene lost 3 bases, with 10 bases spanning the gap. Germline V CDR1 and CDR2: MNHNY, SVGAGI (reference sequence). The CDR3 sequence is 14 residues long. The CDR3 spells CASSYISGDTEAFF. Written as DNA, the CDR3 is TGTGCCAGCAGTTACATAAGTGGCGACACTGAAGCTTTCTTT.

CDR3 sequence reads: CASSLGEGLAAFF. CDR3 nucleotide sequence: TGTGCCAGCAGCTTAGGTGAGGGGCTTGCGGCTTTCTTT. V usage is TRBV7-8 and J usage is TRBJ1-1; perhaps TRBD1 as D (5 bases). The CDR3 has 13 amino acids. Germline assignment: CDR1 SGHVS and CDR2 FQNEAQ. Trimming took off 1 base at V and 11 bases at J, with 14 bases between the two ends.

This clone was recorded once. CDR3 sequence: CASSSQWRGKPYF. Here the CDR3 DNA reads TGTGCCAGCAGCTCCCAATGGCGGGGGAAACCGTACTTC. The V and J genes are TRBV5-6 and TRBJ2-5; 7 bases are a match to TRBD2. After removal of 3 bases from V and 13 bases from J, the junction contained 12 bases not matched to a gene. This CDR3 is built from 13 residues. Germline CDR1 SGHDT, CDR2 YYEEEE. Supplemented by reference TRBV5-6 and TRBJ2-5, the full variable domain reads DAGVTQSPTHLIKTRGQQVTLRCSPKSGHDTVSWYQQALGQGPQFIFQYYEEEERQRGNFPDRFSGHQFPNYSSELNVNALLLGDSALYLCASSSQWRGKPYFGPGTRLLVL.

The V and J genes are TRBV5-1 and TRBJ1-2, with TRBD1 identical over 9 bases. Looked up from germline, CDR1 is SGHRS and CDR2 is YFSETQ. There are 13 residues in the CDR3. V was clipped by 6 bases and J by 5 bases; unmatched bases: 5. CDR3 nucleotide sequence: TGCGCCAGCAAACAGGGGGCGGGGTATGGCTACACCTTC. Translation gives CASKQGAGYGYTF.

CDR3 in amino acids: CASSPGQPTTF. For the CDR3, the DNA is TGTGCCAGCAGCCCCGGACAGCCGACCACCTTC. The V call is TRBV13, the J call TRBJ1-2; D perhaps matches TRBD1 (6 bases). Germline assignment: CDR1 PRHDT and CDR2 FYEKMQ (reference sequence). With 5 bases removed from V and 13 bases from J, the gap between germline ends came to 14 bases. CDR3 length equals 11 residues. The variable domain in full, completed from reference TRBV13 and TRBJ1-2, reads AAGVIQSPRHLIKEKRETATLKCYPIPRHDTVYWYQQGPGQDPQFLISFYEKMQSDKGSIPDRFSAQQFSDYHSELNMSSLELGDSALYFCASSPGQPTTFGSGTRLTVV.

The V gene is TRBV5-6, the J gene TRBJ2-5, with no clear D. Trimming removed 4 bases at V and 5 bases at J, with 21 bases between. The germline gives CDR1 SGHDT, CDR2 YYEEEE. This CDR3 comprises 16 residues. CDR3 residues: CASSLFTRATAETQYF. DNA of the CDR3: TGTGCCAGCAGCCTATTCACCCGGGCCACAGCGGAGACCCAGTACTTC.

The J gene is TRBJ2-1, the V gene TRBV2, with TRBD2 as a possible D gene (6 bases). V gave up 10 bases and J gave up 6 bases, with 13 bases separating them. The germline gives CDR1 SNHLY, CDR2 FYNNEI. CDR3 length: 12 residues. The CDR3 spells CATGSLTNEQFF. As DNA, the CDR3 is TGTGCCACCGGGAGCCTCACCAATGAGCAGTTCTTC.

The chain uses TRBV7-9 and TRBJ1-6; 8 positions agree with TRBD1. The germline V gene encodes CDR1 SEHNR and CDR2 FQNEAQ (reference sequence). Germline trimming cut 7 bases from V and 7 bases from J; bases unmatched to any gene: 6. The CDR3 runs 14 residues. CDR3 sequence (DNA): TGTGCCAGCACCGCCGACAGGGGAAATTCACCCCTCCACTTT. It specifies CASTADRGNSPLHF.

The CDR3 sequence: CASSSGNTEAFF. The CDR3 coding sequence is TGTGCCAGCAGCTCGGGGAACACTGAAGCTTTCTTT. The chain links TRBV2 to TRBJ1-1, with D hard to call. With 6 bases removed from V and 1 base from J, the gap between germline ends came to 6 bases. The CDR3 has 12 residues. Germline V gene data show CDR1 as SNHLY and CDR2 as FYNNEI. Based on the CDR3 plus reference TRBV2 and TRBJ1-1, the full variable domain is EPEVTQTPSHQVTQMGQEVILRCVPISNHLYFYWYRQILGQKVEFLVSFYNNEISEKSEIFDDQFSVERPDGSNFTLKIRSTKLEDSAMYFCASSSGNTEAFFGQGTRLTVV.

This rearrangement joins TRBV5-6 to TRBJ2-7, with TRBD1 identical over 9 bases. CDR1 and CDR2 from the germline V gene are SGHDT and YYEEEE. The V segment lost 0 bases and the J segment 2 bases; nucleotides outside the gene matches: 9. This CDR3 is built from 17 residues. CDR3 protein: CASSLASDRGFPYEQYF. CDR3 sequence (DNA): TGTGCCAGCAGCTTGGCCAGCGACAGGGGGTTCCCCTACGAGCAGTACTTC.

The chain combines TRBV9 with TRBJ1-1; TRBD1 might be the D (6 bases). The germline CDR1 and CDR2 sequences are SGDLS and YYNGEE. V shed 0 bases and J shed 0 bases, with 15 bases lying between them. The CDR3 sequence is 17 residues long. CDR3 protein: CASSVEGEPYLNTEAFF. CDR3 DNA sequence: TGTGCCAGCAGCGTAGAGGGGGAGCCTTACCTGAACACTGAAGCTTTCTTT.

V gene TRBV11-3 combines with J gene TRBJ2-1, with a weak D call TRBD2 (7 bases). Germline-derived CDR1 and CDR2 are SGHNT and YENEEA. The CDR3 runs 19 residues. V lost 4 bases and J lost 5, with 27 bases in between. CDR3 nucleotide sequence: TGTGCCAGCAGCTCTCTCAACCGGTGGTCGCGGGGGCTACACAATGAGCAGTTCTTC. Translating gives CASSSLNRWSRGLHNEQFF.

This clone was seen only once. The chain carries TRBV5-1 and TRBJ2-3, with TRBD2 identical over 10 bases. The CDR3 is made up of 15 amino acids. Germline V gene lookup returns CDR1 SGHRS and CDR2 YFSETQ. Trimming at V came to 0 bases and at J to 6 bases, leaving 4 bases not matched to a gene. The CDR3: CASSLGVAGGDTQYF. DNA for the CDR3: TGCGCCAGCAGCTTGGGGGTAGCGGGGGGTGATACGCAGTATTTT.

CDR3 sequence reads: CASSAATVFYEQYF. Here the CDR3 DNA reads TGTGCCAGCAGTGCCGCGACGGTATTCTACGAGCAGTACTTC. V usage is TRBV6-1 and J usage is TRBJ2-7; D remains unclear. CDR3 size: 14 residues. Trimming cost V 4 bases and J 3 bases, with 13 bases left between them. Germline V gene sequence: CDR1 MNHNS, CDR2 SASEGT.

The chain uses TRBV12-5 and TRBJ2-5; the D gene is possibly TRBD2 (5 bases). This CDR3 region has 15 residues. The germline V and J ends were trimmed by 4 bases and 2 bases, with 14 bases remaining between them. CDR1 and CDR2 (germline): LGHNT, FRNRAP. The CDR3 spells CASGYGGPAQETQYF. The CDR3 DNA reads as TGTGCTAGTGGTTACGGCGGGCCAGCACAAGAGACCCAGTACTTC.

The rearrangement links TRBV18 to TRBJ2-2; D is possibly TRBD2 (5 bases). The CDR3 runs to 14 residues. Trimming removed 0 bases at V and 5 bases at J, with 7 bases between. Germline CDR1 KGHSH, CDR2 LQKENI. CDR3 nucleotide sequence: TGTGCCAGCTCACCACCTCCGGGGACCGGGGAGCTGTTTTTT. This codes for CASSPPPGTGELFF.

This clone was seen a handful of times. The chain combines TRBV6-5 with TRBJ2-2; a possible D gene is TRBD1 (6 bases). V was trimmed by 7 bases and J by 5 bases, leaving 11 bases between them. This CDR3 contains 13 residues. Germline CDR1 MNHEY, CDR2 SVGAGI. CDR3 amino acids: CASIRTVTGELFF. CDR3 in DNA: TGTGCCAGCATTAGGACAGTAACCGGGGAGCTGTTTTTT.

The chain combines TRBV6-5 with TRBJ1-2; D may be TRBD1 (6 bases). This CDR3 comprises 13 residues. Trimming pared 6 bases from V and 4 bases from J, leaving 12 bases between. Germline CDR1 is MNHEY and CDR2 is SVGAGI. CDR3: CASRRGTIYGYTF. CDR3 nucleotides: TGTGCCAGCAGACGCGGGACAATCTATGGCTACACCTTC.